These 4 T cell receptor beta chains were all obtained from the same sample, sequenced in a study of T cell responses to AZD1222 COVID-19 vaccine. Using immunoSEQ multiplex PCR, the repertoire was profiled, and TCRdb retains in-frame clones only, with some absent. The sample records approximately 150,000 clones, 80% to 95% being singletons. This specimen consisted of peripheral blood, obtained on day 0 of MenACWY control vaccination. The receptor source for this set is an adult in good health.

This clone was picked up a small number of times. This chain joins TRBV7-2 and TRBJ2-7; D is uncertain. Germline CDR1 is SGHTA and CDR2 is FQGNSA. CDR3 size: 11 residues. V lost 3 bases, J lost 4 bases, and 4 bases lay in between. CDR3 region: CASSLVYEQYF. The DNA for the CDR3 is TGTGCCAGCAGCTTGGTGTACGAGCAGTACTTC.

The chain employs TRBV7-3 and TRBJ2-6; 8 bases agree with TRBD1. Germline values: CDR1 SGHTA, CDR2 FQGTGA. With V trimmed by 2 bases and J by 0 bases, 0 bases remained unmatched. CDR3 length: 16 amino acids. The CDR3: CASSLDRGSGANVLTF. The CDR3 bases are TGTGCCAGCAGCTTAGACAGGGGCTCTGGGGCCAACGTCCTGACTTTC.

In DNA, the CDR3 is TGTGCCAGCAGAAAATTCGACGGTCTCATGGGGAACACCATATATTTT. It specifies CASRKFDGLMGNTIYF. The chain carries TRBV28 and TRBJ1-3, with D uncertain. The germline V gene encodes CDR1 MDHEN and CDR2 SYDVKM. The V gene lost 6 bases and the J gene lost 7 bases, with 22 bases spanning the gap. This CDR3 is 16 amino acids long.

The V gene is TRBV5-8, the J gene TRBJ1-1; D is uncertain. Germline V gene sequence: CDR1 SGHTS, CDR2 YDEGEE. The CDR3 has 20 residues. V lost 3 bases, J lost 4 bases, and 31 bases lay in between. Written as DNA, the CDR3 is TGTGCCAGCAGCTCTCTCAGCGGGCTCGTAGGACCACTGAACGGCACTGAAGCTTTCTTT. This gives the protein CASSSLSGLVGPLNGTEAFF.